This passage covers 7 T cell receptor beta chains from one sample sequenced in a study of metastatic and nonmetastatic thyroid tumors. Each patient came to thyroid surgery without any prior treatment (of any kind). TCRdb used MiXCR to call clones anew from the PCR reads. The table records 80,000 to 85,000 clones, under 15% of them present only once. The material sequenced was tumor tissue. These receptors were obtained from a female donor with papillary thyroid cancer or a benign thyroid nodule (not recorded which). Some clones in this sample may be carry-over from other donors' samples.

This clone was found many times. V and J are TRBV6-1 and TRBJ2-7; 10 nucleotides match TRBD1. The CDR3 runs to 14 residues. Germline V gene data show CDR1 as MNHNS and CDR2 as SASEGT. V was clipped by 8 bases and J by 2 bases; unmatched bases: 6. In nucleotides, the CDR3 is TGTGCCAGCGCCCGCGGGACAGGGGCCTACGAGCAGTACTTC. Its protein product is CASARGTGAYEQYF.

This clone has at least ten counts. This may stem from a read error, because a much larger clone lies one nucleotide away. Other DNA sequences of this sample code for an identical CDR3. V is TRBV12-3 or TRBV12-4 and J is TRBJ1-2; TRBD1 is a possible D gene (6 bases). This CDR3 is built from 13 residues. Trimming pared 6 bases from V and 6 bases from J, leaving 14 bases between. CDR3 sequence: CASSFAGVDGYTF. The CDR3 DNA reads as TGTGCCAGCAGCTTCGCAGGGGTGGATGGCTACACCTTC.

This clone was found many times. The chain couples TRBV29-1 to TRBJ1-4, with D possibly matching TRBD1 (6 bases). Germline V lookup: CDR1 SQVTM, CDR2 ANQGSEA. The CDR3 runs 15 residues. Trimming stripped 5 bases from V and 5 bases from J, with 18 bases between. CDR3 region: CSVKVRGGVNEKLFF. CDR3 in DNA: TGCAGCGTTAAGGTGCGGGGGGGCGTCAATGAAAAACTGTTTTTT. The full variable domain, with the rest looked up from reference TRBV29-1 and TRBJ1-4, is SAVISQKPSRDICQRGTSLTIQCQVDSQVTMMFWYRQQPGQSLTLIATANQGSEATYESGFVIDKFPISRPNLTFSTLTVSNMSPEDSSIYLCSVKVRGGVNEKLFFGSGTQLSVL.

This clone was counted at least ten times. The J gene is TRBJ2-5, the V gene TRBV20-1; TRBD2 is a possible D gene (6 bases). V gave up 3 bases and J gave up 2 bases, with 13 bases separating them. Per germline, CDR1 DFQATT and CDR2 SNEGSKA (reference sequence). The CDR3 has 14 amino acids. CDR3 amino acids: CSARGLGEQETQYF. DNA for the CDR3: TGCAGTGCTAGGGGACTGGGGGAGCAAGAGACCCAGTACTTC.

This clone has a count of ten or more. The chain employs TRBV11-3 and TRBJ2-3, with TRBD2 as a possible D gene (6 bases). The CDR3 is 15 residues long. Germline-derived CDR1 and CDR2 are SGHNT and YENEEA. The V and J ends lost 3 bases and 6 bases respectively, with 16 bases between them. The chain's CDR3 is CASSLAGNVGDTQYF. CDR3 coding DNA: TGTGCCAGCAGCTTGGCGGGGAACGTTGGGGATACGCAGTATTTT.

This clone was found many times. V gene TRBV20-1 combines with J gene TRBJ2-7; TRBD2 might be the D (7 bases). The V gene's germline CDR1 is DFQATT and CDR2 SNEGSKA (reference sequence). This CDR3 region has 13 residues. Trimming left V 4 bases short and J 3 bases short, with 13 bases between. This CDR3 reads CSANRGAGYEQYF. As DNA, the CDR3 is TGCAGTGCTAATCGGGGGGCGGGCTACGAGCAGTACTTC.

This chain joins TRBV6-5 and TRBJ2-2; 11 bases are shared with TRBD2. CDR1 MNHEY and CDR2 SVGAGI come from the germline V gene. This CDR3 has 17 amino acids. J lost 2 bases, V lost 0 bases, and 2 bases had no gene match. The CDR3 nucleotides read TGTGCCAGCAGTTACTCCGGGACTAGCGGCAACACCGGGGAGCTGTTTTTT. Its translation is CASSYSGTSGNTGELFF.